The clone carrying this T cell receptor (beta chain) was counted between two and nine times. Antigen unknown. TCRdb re-derived calls from the reads in MiXCR, one entry per CDR3 protein. The sample lists about 150,000 distinct CDR3 sequences; less than 25% were seen once. In germline, CDR1 is MGHRA, CDR2 YSYEKL. This CDR3 region has 15 residues. V lost 1 base and J 6 bases, leaving 15 bases between the germline ends. The source of the sample is a study of T cell repertoires in cytomegalovirus infection. Turning to the study itself: CMV infection and matching HLA type were both indicated by public TCR beta signatures.

Whole-study results and caveats: It was HLA-C-restricted CMV-specific TCR beta clonotypes that dominated the response ex vivo. The cumulative frequency of public TCR beta families identified carriers of CMV plus the relevant HLA.

Sequencing was carried out using PBMCs. The chain employs TRBV4-1 and TRBJ1-2, with D maybe TRBD1 (5 bases). The receptor was isolated from a human donor in good health (CMV status not recorded). Some clones in this sample may be carry-over from other donors' samples. The CDR3 protein is CASSQAKDSGDGYTF. CDR3 nucleotide sequence: TGCGCCAGCAGCCAAGCGAAAGACAGTGGGGATGGCTACACCTTC.